This T cell receptor (beta chain) was sequenced for a study of blood T cell repertoires in COVID-19. TCRdb keeps only in-frame clones here, not all; method: immunoSEQ multiplex PCR. The sample consists of 180,000 or so clones, 70% to 80% of them appearing once. Trimming took 5 bases from V and 5 from J, leaving 6 bases between them. CDR1 is SGHTA and CDR2 is FQGNSA in the germline V gene. CDR3 length: 11 residues. This TCR was recovered from a woman between 45 and 60 years old with active or convalescent COVID-19. Input material: peripheral blood. This chain links TRBV7-2 with TRBJ1-2, with D hard to call. Here the CDR3 reads CASSPRYGYTF. DNA for the CDR3: TGTGCCAGCAGCCCCAGGTATGGCTACACCTTC.